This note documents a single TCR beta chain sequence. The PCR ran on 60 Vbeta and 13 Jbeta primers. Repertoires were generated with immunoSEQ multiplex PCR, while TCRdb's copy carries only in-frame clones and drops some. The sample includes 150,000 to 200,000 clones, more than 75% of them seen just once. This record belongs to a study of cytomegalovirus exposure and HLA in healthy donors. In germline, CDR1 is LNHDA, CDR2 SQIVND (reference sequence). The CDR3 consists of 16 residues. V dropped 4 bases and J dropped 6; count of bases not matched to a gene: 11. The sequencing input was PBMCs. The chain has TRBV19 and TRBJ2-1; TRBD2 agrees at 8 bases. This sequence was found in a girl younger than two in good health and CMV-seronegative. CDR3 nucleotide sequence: TGTGCCAGTAGTACGCCCCGACTAGCGTACCTCAATGAGCAGTTCTTC. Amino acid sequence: CASSTPRLAYLNEQFF.